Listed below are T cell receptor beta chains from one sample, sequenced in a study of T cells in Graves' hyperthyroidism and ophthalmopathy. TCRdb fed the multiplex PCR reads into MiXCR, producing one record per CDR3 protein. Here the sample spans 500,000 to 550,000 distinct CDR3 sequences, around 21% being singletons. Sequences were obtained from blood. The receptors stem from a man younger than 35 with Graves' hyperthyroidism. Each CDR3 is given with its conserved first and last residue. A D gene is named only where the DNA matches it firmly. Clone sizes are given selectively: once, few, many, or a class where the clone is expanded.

TGCAGTGCTAGAGGGGGAAGCGTTCAAGAGACCCAGTACTTC	CSARGGSVQETQYF	NA	TRBV20-1	TRBJ2-5	NA
TGTGCCAGCAGACGCGGGACAGGGAACTATGGCTACACCTTC	CASRRGTGNYGYTF	TRBD1	TRBV3-1	TRBJ1-2	NA
TGTGCCAGCAGTTACTCTTTCGGGTTCACCGGGGAGCTGTTTTTT	CASSYSFGFTGELFF	NA	TRBV6-5	TRBJ2-2	NA
TGTGCCAGCAGTGAACTCAGTCAGGGGACTGAAGCTTTCTTT	CASSELSQGTEAFF	NA	TRBV2	TRBJ1-1	many
TGTGCCAGCAGCTTGGCAGACGGATACGGCTGTATCACTGAAGCTTTCTTT	CASSLADGYGCITEAFF	NA	TRBV5-4	TRBJ1-1	NA
TGTGCCAGCAGTTCCAACAGGGGGCAAAACACTGAAGCTTTCTTT	CASSSNRGQNTEAFF	TRBD1	TRBV12-3/TRBV12-4	TRBJ1-1	many
TGCGCCAGCAGCTCGAGGATGGGACAGGGTTACGATCAGCCCCAGCATTTT	CASSSRMGQGYDQPQHF	TRBD1	TRBV5-1	TRBJ1-5	many
TGCAGTGCTAGAGCTGCTGGGCTGGAGACCCAGTACTTC	CSARAAGLETQYF	NA	TRBV20-1	TRBJ2-5	NA
TGTGCCTGGAGCGGGGTTTCGGGCGAGGTGCCCCAGCATTTT	CAWSGVSGEVPQHF	NA	TRBV30	TRBJ1-5	NA
TGTGCCAGCCGTTCGACAGGGGAGGACGAGCAGTACTTC	CASRSTGEDEQYF	TRBD1	TRBV6-2/TRBV6-3	TRBJ2-7	NA
TGTGCCAGCAGCGAACAGGGTAGACTAGCGGGGGAGAAGAGGTACGAGCAGTACTTC	CASSEQGRLAGEKRYEQYF	TRBD2	TRBV11-2	TRBJ2-7	NA
TGCGCCAGCAACAGGGGAAACCAAGAGACCCAGTACTTC	CASNRGNQETQYF	TRBD1	TRBV5-1	TRBJ2-5	few
TGTGCCAGCAGCCAAGATATCGAAAAAAACATTCAGTACTTC	CASSQDIEKNIQYF	NA	TRBV4-2	TRBJ2-4	many
TGCAGCGTTGATCGACGGTTGAACACTGAAGCTTTCTTT	CSVDRRLNTEAFF	NA	TRBV29-1	TRBJ1-1	many
TGTGCCAGCAGTTTAGGGACAAGGTATAGCAATCAGCCCCAGCATTTT	CASSLGTRYSNQPQHF	NA	TRBV12-3/TRBV12-4	TRBJ1-5	many
TGTGCCAGTAGTATGGACAGGGCTGGGGCCAACGTCCTGACTTTC	CASSMDRAGANVLTF	TRBD1	TRBV19	TRBJ2-6	many
TGTGCCACCAGCAGAGTGCCGGGGGGAGTAACTGAAGCTTTCTTT	CATSRVPGGVTEAFF	NA	TRBV15	TRBJ1-1	many
TGTGCCAGCAGTCGAAAGGGAAGAAGCCAAGAGACCCAGTACTTC	CASSRKGRSQETQYF	NA	TRBV12-3/TRBV12-4	TRBJ2-5	many
TGCAGTGCTAGAGCGGGACGAGAGACCCAGTACTTC	CSARAGRETQYF	NA	TRBV20-1	TRBJ2-5	NA
TGTGCCAGCAGTTACTCAGGGGCCGCTAATTACGAGCAGTACTTC	CASSYSGAANYEQYF	NA	TRBV6-5	TRBJ2-7	NA
TGCGCCTGGAGTGGGGGACTAGCCAGGACCGGGGAGCTGTTTTTT	CAWSGGLARTGELFF	TRBD2	TRBV30	TRBJ2-2	NA
TGCGCCAGCAGCCAAATATCCGGGACGGTGAACACCGGGGAGCTGTTTTTT	CASSQISGTVNTGELFF	NA	TRBV4-1	TRBJ2-2	few
TGCAGTGCTAGAGTCCCTACGACAGGGGGCCGACGAGAGACCCAGTACTTC	CSARVPTTGGRRETQYF	TRBD1	TRBV20-1	TRBJ2-5	NA
TGCGCGAGCAGCCAAGGATTTCAATCGAACACTGAAGCTTTCTTT	CASSQGFQSNTEAFF	NA	TRBV4-1	TRBJ1-1	NA
TGTGCCACCAGCAGAGAGGGACACGAGCAGTACTTC	CATSREGHEQYF	NA	TRBV15	TRBJ2-7	many
TGTGCCAGCAGTTACTCGAGGCAGGACCCTGGAAACACCATATATTTT	CASSYSRQDPGNTIYF	NA	TRBV6-5	TRBJ1-3	few
TGTGCCAGCATGTCGGTTTCTAGCAATCAGCCTCAGCATTTT	CASMSVSSNQPQHF	NA	TRBV27	TRBJ1-5	NA
TGTGCCAGTAGTATTGCCGGGGGCAATGGCTACACCTTC	CASSIAGGNGYTF	NA	TRBV19	TRBJ1-2	few
TGTGCCAGCAGCTATCGGTCGGGGGGGGGAACTGAAGCTTTCTTT	CASSYRSGGGTEAFF	NA	TRBV7-2	TRBJ1-1	many
TGTGCCAGCAGTTACCAGGGGGCATTGGTCGAGCAGTACTTC	CASSYQGALVEQYF	TRBD1	TRBV6-5	TRBJ2-7	many
TGCGCCAGCAGACCTGACAGGGTCGGTTCACCCCTCCACTTT	CASRPDRVGSPLHF	TRBD1	TRBV4-1	TRBJ1-6	many
TGTGCCACCAGCAGAGATCCAGTGAACACTGAAGCTTTCTTT	CATSRDPVNTEAFF	NA	TRBV15	TRBJ1-1	many
TGTGCCTCCTCTCGAGGGCGACAGGGGGCTGGCGGGGAGCTGTTTTTT	CASSRGRQGAGGELFF	TRBD1	TRBV30	TRBJ2-2	NA
TGTGCCAGCAGAGAAGGGACAGTTAACGACTATGGCTACACCTTC	CASREGTVNDYGYTF	TRBD1	TRBV6-1	TRBJ1-2	many
TGTGCCAGCAGCCAGAGGTCCCTAGGCCGAGGCTACGAGCAGTACTTC	CASSQRSLGRGYEQYF	NA	TRBV12-3/TRBV12-4	TRBJ2-7	many
TGTGCCAGTAGTGACGGGACGGAGAGCAATCAGCCCCAGCATTTT	CASSDGTESNQPQHF	NA	TRBV19	TRBJ1-5	few
TGTGCCAGCAGTTTACAGGGTGTCACTGAAGCTTTCTTT	CASSLQGVTEAFF	NA	TRBV12-3/TRBV12-4	TRBJ1-1	many
TGCAGTGCTCAAGACGGGGACGGACCCTACGAGCAGTACTTC	CSAQDGDGPYEQYF	NA	TRBV20-1	TRBJ2-7	many
TGTGCCAGCAGCGGCCGACAGGTCCCGCCGTCCTACGAGCAGTACTTC	CASSGRQVPPSYEQYF	NA	TRBV7-2	TRBJ2-7	many
TGTGCCAGTAGTATGGGGACACAAAACTATGGCTACACCTTC	CASSMGTQNYGYTF	NA	TRBV19	TRBJ1-2	many
TGTGCCAGCAGACCTTTTAAGGGTGAAGCTTTCTTT	CASRPFKGEAFF	NA	TRBV6-2/TRBV6-3	TRBJ1-1	NA
TGTGCCAGCAGCCCTGGACTACCCCAAGAGACCCAGTACTTC	CASSPGLPQETQYF	NA	TRBV14	TRBJ2-5	many